This T cell receptor (beta chain) was recovered during a study of shared clonotypes between healthy human individuals. Study summary: Ranging from 18 to 49 in age, donors were two women and three men. The study, taken as a whole, reports: Across subsets, estimated richness was generally greater for naive than for memory populations.

The length of the CDR3 is 18 residues. Germline CDR1 SGDLS, CDR2 YYNGEE. Trimming took 4 bases from V and 1 from J; bases not matched to a gene: 11. The naive CD8 population came from CD45RO-negative cells selected for CCR7, without terminally differentiated effector memory CD45RA+ cells. In regard to this clone: Its antigen remains unidentified.

Every subset's genomic DNA went evenly onto several immunoSEQ plates. Sequencing used immunoSEQ multiplex PCR; TCRdb keeps in-frame clones, though not all of them. Of roughly 570,000 clones listed, 98% are singletons. This sequence was found in a man aged 30 to 45 in good health. The rearrangement uses TRBV9 and TRBJ2-7; 13 bases map to TRBD2. The sample was naive CD8+ T cells sorted from blood. CDR3: CASSPEGLAGHPSYEQYF. In DNA form, the CDR3 reads TGTGCCAGCAGCCCCGAGGGACTAGCGGGACACCCTTCCTACGAGCAGTACTTC. The complete variable domain, with remaining parts taken from reference TRBV9 and TRBJ2-7, reads DSGVTQTPKHLITATGQRVTLRCSPRSGDLSVYWYQQSLDQGLQFLIQYYNGEERAKGNILERFSAQQFPDLHSELNLSSLELGDSALYFCASSPEGLAGHPSYEQYFGPGTRLTVT.